A selection of T cell receptor beta chains follows, all from one sample in a study of T-cell memory formation after mild COVID-19. TCRdb reprocessed the 5' RACE reads with MiXCR, giving one entry per CDR3 protein. The table has some 120,000 distinct CDR3 sequences, 15% to 20% seen once. Sequenced sample: PBMCs or a T cell subset sorted from them (not recorded which). The source is a man younger than 35 who had mild COVID-19 (a few samples of this study predate the infection). Cell type and time point are not known. The conserved cysteine and the conserved F or W are not part of the CDR3 here. Each record gives: V gene, J gene, CDR3 protein.

v_call: TRBV5-6; j_call: TRBJ2-3; cdr3_aa: ASSLGLAGGTDTQY
v_call: TRBV5-1; j_call: TRBJ2-4; cdr3_aa: ASSQGVYRDSESILSKNIQY
v_call: TRBV18; j_call: TRBJ1-3; cdr3_aa: ASSPQAGESSGNTIY
v_call: TRBV5-1; j_call: TRBJ2-2; cdr3_aa: ASGGRTYTGELF
v_call: TRBV7-9; j_call: TRBJ1-3; cdr3_aa: ASSFRGRSGNTIY
v_call: TRBV14; j_call: TRBJ1-2; cdr3_aa: ASSQGPYGYT
v_call: TRBV3-1; j_call: TRBJ2-3; cdr3_aa: ASSHGPDTQY
v_call: TRBV12-3/TRBV12-4; j_call: TRBJ1-1; cdr3_aa: ASSLVEAF
v_call: TRBV20-1; j_call: TRBJ2-5; cdr3_aa: SARPSVGVETQY
v_call: TRBV7-2; j_call: TRBJ2-1; cdr3_aa: ASVRWAGQGGNEQF
v_call: TRBV18; j_call: TRBJ1-4; cdr3_aa: ASSPLGTNEKLF
v_call: TRBV6-6; j_call: TRBJ2-2; cdr3_aa: ASSPRQGAGTGELF
v_call: TRBV12-3/TRBV12-4; j_call: TRBJ1-2; cdr3_aa: ASSRGGGYT
v_call: TRBV4-2; j_call: TRBJ2-3; cdr3_aa: ASSQVLKLGGGADTQY
v_call: TRBV29-1; j_call: TRBJ1-2; cdr3_aa: SAGQGINYGYT
v_call: TRBV19; j_call: TRBJ2-3; cdr3_aa: ASSGTGGTDTQY
v_call: TRBV5-5; j_call: TRBJ2-3; cdr3_aa: AKWTGITDTQY
v_call: TRBV15; j_call: TRBJ1-2; cdr3_aa: ATSPDRNYGYT
v_call: TRBV7-8; j_call: TRBJ1-1; cdr3_aa: ASSSPRGLEAF
v_call: TRBV6-2/TRBV6-3; j_call: TRBJ2-7; cdr3_aa: ATRGQGYEQY
v_call: TRBV20-1; j_call: TRBJ2-3; cdr3_aa: SAPMAGGGSDTQY
v_call: TRBV7-2; j_call: TRBJ2-3; cdr3_aa: ASSSGDRETQY
v_call: TRBV7-2; j_call: TRBJ2-4; cdr3_aa: ASSWGGDPRYIQY
v_call: TRBV5-1; j_call: TRBJ2-3; cdr3_aa: ASSLPDRAADTQY
v_call: TRBV6-2/TRBV6-3; j_call: TRBJ2-5; cdr3_aa: ASSSRQSQETQY
v_call: TRBV6-6; j_call: TRBJ2-7; cdr3_aa: ASSYLDGSSYEQY
v_call: TRBV5-1; j_call: TRBJ2-2; cdr3_aa: ASSLASGNTGELF
v_call: TRBV7-9; j_call: TRBJ2-1; cdr3_aa: ASSLVGGDEQF
v_call: TRBV4-2; j_call: TRBJ1-3; cdr3_aa: ASSPTGVEGNTIY
v_call: TRBV6-7; j_call: TRBJ2-7; cdr3_aa: ASSYTAGTESYEQY
v_call: TRBV11-2; j_call: TRBJ1-1; cdr3_aa: ASSLVTGNTEAF
v_call: TRBV12-3/TRBV12-4; j_call: TRBJ1-2; cdr3_aa: ASSFGGYGYT
v_call: TRBV4-2; j_call: TRBJ2-1; cdr3_aa: ASSQDMVRRGDNEQF
v_call: TRBV24-1; j_call: TRBJ2-3; cdr3_aa: ATSATGTGTSTDTQY
v_call: TRBV12-3/TRBV12-4; j_call: TRBJ2-3; cdr3_aa: ASSFRRAVLTGSQY
v_call: TRBV28; j_call: TRBJ1-1; cdr3_aa: ASFVGGAVNTEAF
v_call: TRBV5-1; j_call: TRBJ2-7; cdr3_aa: ASSLGSLDEQY
v_call: TRBV7-9; j_call: TRBJ1-5; cdr3_aa: ASSHTAGEQPQH